Below, 19 T cell receptor beta chains from the same sample are listed, as sequenced in a study of OX40 agonist ivuxolimab in advanced cancers. The table came from immunoSEQ multiplex PCR; TCRdb's copy has only in-frame clones and leaves some out. The sample has some 100,000 clones, about 80% seen once; the top ten hold around 5%. The sample in question was CD4+ or CD8+ T cells sorted from blood, obtained in a trial of the OX40 agonist ivuxolimab. Receptors were obtained from an adult with an advanced solid tumor such as melanoma, head and neck, liver or kidney cancer.

The V gene is TRBV7-9, the J gene TRBJ2-6; D may be TRBD1 (5 bases). CDR3 length equals 15 residues. V lost 5 bases and J lost 1, with 9 bases in between. Germline CDR1 is SEHNR and CDR2 is FQNEAQ (reference sequence). CDR3 DNA: TGTGCCAGCAGCACGACAGAGTCTGGGGCCAACGTCCTGACTTTC. This codes for CASSTTESGANVLTF.

The gene calls are TRBV7-2 and TRBJ1-1, with D perhaps matching TRBD1 (6 bases). CDR3 length: 12 residues. Germline V gene data show CDR1 as SGHTA and CDR2 as FQGNSA. Trimming cost V 3 bases and J 10 bases, with 12 bases left between them. CDR3 in amino acids: CASSFTGSGAFF. DNA of the CDR3: TGTGCCAGCAGCTTTACAGGGAGCGGAGCTTTCTTT.

The chain links TRBV27 to TRBJ2-3, with D tentatively TRBD2 (5 bases). Germline values: CDR1 MNHEY, CDR2 SMNVEV (reference sequence). CDR3 length: 16 residues. Trimming pared 2 bases from V and 2 bases from J, leaving 14 bases between. The CDR3 region has the DNA TGTGCCAGCAGTTTAAGCGGCAGCTCCGACACAGATACGCAGTATTTT. Protein sequence: CASSLSGSSDTDTQYF.

The gene calls are TRBV18 and TRBJ1-1; D unresolved. CDR1 and CDR2 (germline): KGHSH, LQKENI. Trimming cost V 2 bases and J 4 bases, with 11 bases left between them. This CDR3 is 14 amino acids long. CDR3 sequence: CASSPLVTGTEAFF. CDR3 in DNA: TGTGCCAGCTCACCATTGGTCACGGGCACTGAAGCTTTCTTT.

The chain uses TRBV7-2 and TRBJ1-2, with 8 bases lining up with TRBD1. The V gene end was trimmed by 5 bases and the J gene end by 5 bases; junction bases not matched to a gene: 7. Germline V CDR1 and CDR2: SGHTA, FQGNSA. The CDR3 totals 14 residues. The CDR3 DNA reads as TGTGCCAGCAGCCCAGGACAGGGTGGTTATGGCTACACCTTC. Translation: CASSPGQGGYGYTF.

The rearrangement joins TRBV7-9 to TRBJ2-3; D remains ambiguous. CDR1 and CDR2 from the germline V gene are SEHNR and FQNEAQ (reference sequence). Trimming took 7 bases from V and 2 from J, leaving 10 bases between them. This CDR3 is built from 13 residues. The CDR3 spells CASILTLTDTQYF. The CDR3 region has the DNA TGTGCCAGCATCCTAACCCTCACAGATACGCAGTATTTT.

This clone was observed once. Additional DNA sequences in this sample encode the identical CDR3. The rearrangement links TRBV2 to TRBJ2-7; perhaps TRBD2 as D (6 bases). The CDR3 is made up of 14 amino acids. Trimming left V 4 bases short and J 0 bases short, with 10 bases between. Germline V gene data show CDR1 as SNHLY and CDR2 as FYNNEI. The CDR3 is CASSVEGSSYEQYF. In DNA form, the CDR3 reads TGTGCCAGCAGTGTGGAGGGGAGCTCCTACGAGCAGTACTTC.

The J gene is TRBJ1-1, the V gene TRBV5-4; D perhaps matches TRBD1 (6 bases). V was shortened by 4 bases and J by 2 bases, with 15 bases between the two germline ends. From germline, CDR1 is SGHNT and CDR2 YYREEE (reference sequence). This CDR3 contains 15 residues. CDR3: CASSPQTGTNTEAFF. CDR3 coding DNA: TGTGCCAGCAGCCCCCAGACAGGTACTAACACTGAAGCTTTCTTT.

The V and J genes are TRBV9 and TRBJ2-5; D is possibly TRBD2 (7 bases). Germline-derived CDR1 and CDR2 are SGDLS and YYNGEE. V was pared by 3 bases and J by 5 bases, with 14 bases between. The CDR3 has 14 residues. CDR3 protein: CASSAEGGVETQYF. In DNA form, the CDR3 reads TGTGCCAGCAGCGCCGAGGGGGGGGTGGAGACCCAGTACTTC.

The chain has TRBV4-2 and TRBJ2-7; TRBD2 is a possible D gene (5 bases). V lost 5 bases to trimming and J lost 6 bases, with 17 bases between them. Germline CDR1 LGHNA, CDR2 YNFKEQ. This CDR3 comprises 14 residues. The CDR3 reads CASSLAGRDTEQYF. CDR3 DNA sequence: TGTGCCAGCAGCTTGGCAGGCCGGGATACCGAGCAGTACTTC.

This clone was found a few times. V and J are TRBV5-6 and TRBJ2-7, with TRBD1 matching 8 bases. Trimming cost V 2 bases and J 6 bases; bases outside gene matches: 7. Germline CDR1 and CDR2: SGHDT and YYEEEE. The CDR3 has 14 amino acids. The CDR3 sequence is CASSFGRGPSEQYF. Here the CDR3 DNA reads TGTGCCAGCAGCTTTGGCAGGGGGCCTAGCGAGCAGTACTTC. Complete variable domain (other parts from reference TRBV5-6 and TRBJ2-7): DAGVTQSPTHLIKTRGQQVTLRCSPKSGHDTVSWYQQALGQGPQFIFQYYEEEERQRGNFPDRFSGHQFPNYSSELNVNALLLGDSALYLCASSFGRGPSEQYFGPGTRLTVT.

The CDR3 here is CASSGSESRDGLWETQYF. The CDR3 DNA follows: TGTGCCAGTAGTGGGAGCGAGTCCCGGGACGGTCTTTGGGAGACCCAGTACTTC. This rearrangement joins TRBV19 to TRBJ2-5; D tentatively fits TRBD1 or TRBD2 (5 bases each). The CDR3 is 18 amino acids. Germline CDR1 and CDR2: LNHDA and SQIVND (reference sequence). Trimming took off 5 bases at V and 5 bases at J, with 27 bases between the two ends.

The rearrangement uses TRBV9 and TRBJ2-3; 12 bases line up with TRBD2. Germline CDR1 reads SGDLS; CDR2 reads YYNGEE. This CDR3 region has 16 residues. V gave up 2 bases and J gave up 2 bases; unmatched junction bases: 3. CDR3 protein: CASSVRTSGATDTQYF. The CDR3 DNA is TGTGCCAGCAGCGTTAGGACTAGCGGGGCCACAGATACGCAGTATTTT.

The V gene is TRBV7-2, the J gene TRBJ2-3; 7 bases line up with TRBD1. The CDR3 runs to 14 residues. V was pared by 5 bases and J by 3 bases, with 5 bases of the junction left unmatched. Per germline, CDR1 SGHTA and CDR2 FQGNSA. CDR3 amino acids: CASSHRDSTDTQYF. CDR3 bases: TGTGCCAGCAGCCACCGGGACAGTACAGATACGCAGTATTTT.

The chain links TRBV5-1 to TRBJ2-5; D call uncertain. Per the germline V gene, CDR1 is SGHRS and CDR2 is YFSETQ. The V and J ends lost 0 bases and 7 bases respectively, with 13 bases between them. The CDR3 runs 14 residues. Here the CDR3 DNA reads TGCGCCAGCAGCTTGGTCCCAGGCGACGTGACCCAGTACTTC. Its translation: CASSLVPGDVTQYF.

The sample holds a few counts of this clone. In the same sample, other DNA sequences code for this CDR3. The rearrangement joins TRBV19 to TRBJ1-1; D unclear. Trimming removed 8 bases at V and 2 bases at J, with 12 bases between. This CDR3 has 13 residues. Germline V gene data show CDR1 as LNHDA and CDR2 as SQIVND (reference sequence). CDR3 DNA sequence: TGTGCCAGTTCGACGGTTGGCAACACTGAAGCTTTCTTT. As protein: CASSTVGNTEAFF.

The chain is built from TRBV7-9 and TRBJ2-7; D unresolved. Trimming took off 1 base at V and 2 bases at J, with 9 bases between the two ends. CDR3 size: 14 residues. Germline loops: CDR1 SEHNR, CDR2 FQNEAQ (reference sequence). DNA of the CDR3: TGTGCCAGCAGCTTAGGGGGAAATCCCTACGAGCAGTACTTC. Protein: CASSLGGNPYEQYF.

This clone turned up a few times. V gene TRBV2 combines with J gene TRBJ2-7; a weak D match, TRBD1 (5 bases). From germline, CDR1 is SNHLY and CDR2 FYNNEI. The CDR3 totals 12 residues. The germline V and J ends were trimmed by 6 bases and 0 bases, with 6 bases remaining between them. CDR3 sequence: CASRDNSYEQYF. CDR3 bases: TGTGCCAGCAGGGACAACTCCTACGAGCAGTACTTC. The full variable domain, with the rest looked up from reference TRBV2 and TRBJ2-7, is EPEVTQTPSHQVTQMGQEVILRCVPISNHLYFYWYRQILGQKVEFLVSFYNNEISEKSEIFDDQFSVERPDGSNFTLKIRSTKLEDSAMYFCASRDNSYEQYFGPGTRLTVT.

J is TRBJ2-1 and V is TRBV27; 8 bases agree with TRBD2. The germline V gene encodes CDR1 MNHEY and CDR2 SMNVEV (reference sequence). The CDR3 is made up of 14 amino acids. Unmatched junction bases numbered 6, after V lost 4 bases and J lost 7 bases. In nucleotides, the CDR3 is TGTGCCAGCAGTTCCCGGGAGCGGGGGAATGAGCAGTTCTTC. Translating it yields CASSSRERGNEQFF.